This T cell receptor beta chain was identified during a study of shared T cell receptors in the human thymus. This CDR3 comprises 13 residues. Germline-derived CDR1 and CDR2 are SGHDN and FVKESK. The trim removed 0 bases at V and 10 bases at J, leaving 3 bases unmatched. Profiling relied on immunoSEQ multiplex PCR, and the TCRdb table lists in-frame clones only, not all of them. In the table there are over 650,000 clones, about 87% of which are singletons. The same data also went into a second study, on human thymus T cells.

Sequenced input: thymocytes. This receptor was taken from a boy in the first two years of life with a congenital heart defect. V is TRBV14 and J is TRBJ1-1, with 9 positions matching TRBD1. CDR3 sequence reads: CASSQDRGQGAFF. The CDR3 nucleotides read TGTGCCAGCAGCCAAGATCGGGGACAGGGAGCTTTCTTT.